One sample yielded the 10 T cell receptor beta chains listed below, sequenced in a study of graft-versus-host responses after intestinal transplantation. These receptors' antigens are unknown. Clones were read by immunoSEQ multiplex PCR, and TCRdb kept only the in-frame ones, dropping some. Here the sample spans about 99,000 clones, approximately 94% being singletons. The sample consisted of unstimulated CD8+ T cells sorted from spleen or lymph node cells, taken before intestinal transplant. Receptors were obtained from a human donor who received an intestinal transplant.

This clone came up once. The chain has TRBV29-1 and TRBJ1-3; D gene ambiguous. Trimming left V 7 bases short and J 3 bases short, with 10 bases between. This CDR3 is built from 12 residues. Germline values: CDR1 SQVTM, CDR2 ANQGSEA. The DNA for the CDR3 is TGCAGCGCTGAGGGTCTTGGAAACACCATATATTTT. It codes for CSAEGLGNTIYF.

The CDR3: CASSYSGGAQETQYF. In DNA, the CDR3 is TGTGCCAGCAGTTACTCAGGGGGGGCTCAAGAGACCCAGTACTTC. V usage is TRBV6-5 and J usage is TRBJ2-5; tentatively, D is TRBD2 (7 bases). Trimming left V 0 bases short and J 2 bases short, with 10 bases between. Germline CDR1 reads MNHEY; CDR2 reads SVGAGI. This CDR3 is 15 amino acids long.

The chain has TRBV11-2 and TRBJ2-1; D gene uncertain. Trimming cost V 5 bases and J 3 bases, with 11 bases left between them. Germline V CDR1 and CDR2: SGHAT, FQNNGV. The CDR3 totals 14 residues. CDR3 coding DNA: TGTGCCAGCAGCCACGCGTTAGACTACAATGAGCAGTTCTTC. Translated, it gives CASSHALDYNEQFF.

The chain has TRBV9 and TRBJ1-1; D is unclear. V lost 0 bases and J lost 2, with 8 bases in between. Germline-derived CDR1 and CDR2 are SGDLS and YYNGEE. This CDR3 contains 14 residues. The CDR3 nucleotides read TGTGCCAGCAGCGTAGAGCTCAGAAACACTGAAGCTTTCTTT. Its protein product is CASSVELRNTEAFF.

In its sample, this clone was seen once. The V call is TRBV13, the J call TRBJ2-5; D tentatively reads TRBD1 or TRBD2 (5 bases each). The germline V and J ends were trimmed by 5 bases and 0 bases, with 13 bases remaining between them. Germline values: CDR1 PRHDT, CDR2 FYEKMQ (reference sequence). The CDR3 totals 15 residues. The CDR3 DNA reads TGTGCCAGCAGCGCCCGGGGCGGGCACCAAGAGACCCAGTACTTC. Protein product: CASSARGGHQETQYF.

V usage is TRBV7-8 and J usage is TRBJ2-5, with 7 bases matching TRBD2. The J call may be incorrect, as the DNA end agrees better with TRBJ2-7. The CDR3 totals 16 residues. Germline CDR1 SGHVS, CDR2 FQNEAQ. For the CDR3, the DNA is TGTGCCAGCAGTTCCATGGGGAGGGTAGAACTCTACGAGCAGTACTTC. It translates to CASSSMGRVELYEQYF.

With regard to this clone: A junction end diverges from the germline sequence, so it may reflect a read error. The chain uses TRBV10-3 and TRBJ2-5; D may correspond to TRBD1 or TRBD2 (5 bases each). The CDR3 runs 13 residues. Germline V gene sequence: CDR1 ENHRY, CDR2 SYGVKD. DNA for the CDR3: TGTGCCCTCTGGGGGAGCCTGCTAGAGACCCGGTACTTC. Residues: CALWGSLLETRYF.

The CDR3 protein is CASSQLAGGSQETQYF. For the CDR3, the DNA is TGCGCCAGCAGCCAACTAGCGGGGGGATCCCAAGAGACCCAGTACTTC. This chain joins TRBV4-1 and TRBJ2-5; 11 positions agree with TRBD2. Germline-derived CDR1 and CDR2 are MGHRA and YSYEKL. The CDR3 has 16 amino acids. Unmatched junction bases numbered 3, after V lost 2 bases and J lost 1 base.

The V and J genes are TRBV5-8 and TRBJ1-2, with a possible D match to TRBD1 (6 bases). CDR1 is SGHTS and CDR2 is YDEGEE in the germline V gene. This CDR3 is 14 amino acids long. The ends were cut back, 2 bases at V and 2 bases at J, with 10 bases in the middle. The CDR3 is CASSLRTANYGYTF. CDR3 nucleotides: TGTGCCAGCAGCTTAAGGACAGCCAACTATGGCTACACCTTC.

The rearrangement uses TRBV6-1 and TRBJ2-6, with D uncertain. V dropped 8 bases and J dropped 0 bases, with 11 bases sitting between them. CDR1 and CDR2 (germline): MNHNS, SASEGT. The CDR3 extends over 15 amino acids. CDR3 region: CASLIQISGANVLTF. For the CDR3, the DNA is TGTGCCAGCCTAATCCAAATCTCTGGGGCCAACGTCCTGACTTTC.